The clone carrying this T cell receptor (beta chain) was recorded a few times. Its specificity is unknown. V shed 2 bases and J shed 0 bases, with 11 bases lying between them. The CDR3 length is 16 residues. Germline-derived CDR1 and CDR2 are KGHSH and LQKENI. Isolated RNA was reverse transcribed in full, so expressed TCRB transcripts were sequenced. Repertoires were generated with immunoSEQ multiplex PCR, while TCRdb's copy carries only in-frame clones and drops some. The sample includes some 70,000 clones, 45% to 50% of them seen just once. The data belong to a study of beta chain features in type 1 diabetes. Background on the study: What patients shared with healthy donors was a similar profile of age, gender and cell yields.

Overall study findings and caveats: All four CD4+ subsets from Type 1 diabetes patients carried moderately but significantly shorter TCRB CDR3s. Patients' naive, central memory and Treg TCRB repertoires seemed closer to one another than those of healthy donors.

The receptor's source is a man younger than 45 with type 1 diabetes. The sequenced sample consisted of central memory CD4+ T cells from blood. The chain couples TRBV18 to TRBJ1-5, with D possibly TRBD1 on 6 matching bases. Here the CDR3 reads CASSPGQLDSNQPQHF. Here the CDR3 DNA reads TGTGCCAGCTCACCAGGACAGCTCGATAGCAATCAGCCCCAGCATTTT. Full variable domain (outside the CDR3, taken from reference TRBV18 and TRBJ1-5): NAGVMQNPRHLVRRRGQEARLRCSPMKGHSHVYWYRQLPEEGLKFMVYLQKENIIDESGMPKERFSAEFPKEGPSILRIQQVVRGDSAAYFCASSPGQLDSNQPQHFGDGTRLSIL.